This TCR beta chain was captured in a study of shared clonotypes between healthy human individuals. Whole-study findings and limits: Incomplete sequencing of sorted subsets was indicated by rarefaction despite large depth.

As for this clone: Its target is unknown.

Here immunoSEQ multiplex PCR was the method, and the copy in TCRdb shows in-frame clones only, minus some. Among about 2 million clones listed, roughly 94% were seen once. This TCR derives from a young man in good health. The source material was naive CD4+ T cells sorted from blood. Subset described: CD45RA+ positively selected.

In DNA, the CDR3 is TGCGCCAGCAGCTTGTTTGGGGGAACTAGCACAGATACGCAGTATTTT. Encoded protein: CASSLFGGTSTDTQYF. The chain joins TRBV5-1 to TRBJ2-3; D tentatively fits TRBD1 or TRBD2 (5 bases each). The length of the CDR3 is 16 residues. From germline, CDR1 is SGHRS and CDR2 YFSETQ. V shed 1 base and J shed 0 bases, with 12 bases lying between them.